Below, 27 T cell receptor beta chains from the same sample are listed, as sequenced in a study of blood T cells in healthy people across ages (dated by TCRdb to the mid-2010s). Libraries were constructed by 5' RACE. The data were produced on an Illumina HiSeq 2500. The second PCR ran for about 6 to 11 cycles and used a J-beta primer mix along with a sample-barcoded 5' primer. TCRdb passed the public sequencing reads through fastp at Q25 and MiXCR, retaining productive beta sequences. CDR3 protein duplicates are merged, each entry listing the most common genes and DNA. The sample table contains hundreds of thousands of distinct CDR3 sequences; only one count was recorded for roughly two fifths of them. 20% to 25% of the sample is held by the ten biggest clonotypes. Sequencing input: blood. The origin of the receptors is a woman aged 55-69 years in good health.

A word on this clonotype: This may stem from a read error, because a much larger clone lies one nucleotide away. The chain joins TRBV4-3 to TRBJ2-1, with D maybe TRBD1 (5 bases). TRBJ2-7 matches the DNA end more closely, so the J call is doubtful. The germline gives CDR1 LGHNA, CDR2 YSLEER. The CDR3 contains 17 residues. For the CDR3, the DNA is TGCGCCAGCAGCTTAACAGGACCTAGTTACTCCTACAATGAGCAGTACTTC. This encodes CASSLTGPSYSYNEQYF.

This sequence joins TRBV20-1 and TRBJ1-2; possible D gene TRBD1, 6 bases. Trimming took 2 bases from V and 6 from J, leaving 7 bases between them. CDR3 size: 11 residues. The germline gives CDR1 DFQATT, CDR2 SNEGSKA (reference sequence). CDR3 loop: CSARTGNGYTF. The CDR3, as DNA: TGCAGTGCTAGAACAGGGAATGGCTACACCTTC.

The chain is built from TRBV20-1 and TRBJ2-3; TRBD2 agrees at 10 bases. The V gene's germline CDR1 is DFQATT and CDR2 SNEGSKA (reference sequence). CDR3 length: 13 amino acids. V was pared by 3 bases and J by 8 bases, with 5 bases of the junction left unmatched. The DNA of the CDR3 is TGCAGTGCTAGTGATAGCGGGAGGAGTACGCAGTATTTT. It encodes CSASDSGRSTQYF.

This clonotype was detected ten times or more. The V gene is TRBV3-1, the J gene TRBJ2-3; 11 positions match TRBD2. CDR3 length: 20 residues. Germline V gives CDR1 LGHDT, CDR2 YNNKEL (reference sequence). The J segment lost 6 bases and the V segment lost 3 bases, leaving 20 bases of the junction unmatched. CDR3 in amino acids: CASSHAKTGARLAGRDTQYF. The CDR3 nucleotides read TGTGCCAGCAGCCATGCTAAGACAGGGGCCAGACTAGCGGGAAGGGATACGCAGTATTTT.

In DNA form, the CDR3 reads TGTGCCAGCAGCTCCGACAGGGGTCCGAAAGAGACCCAGTACTTC. Translating gives CASSSDRGPKETQYF. The chain has TRBV6-5 and TRBJ2-5; 8 bases match TRBD1. V was clipped by 6 bases and J by 3 bases; unmatched bases: 9. The CDR3 runs 15 residues. CDR1 is MNHEY, CDR2 SVGAGI, per germline.

The V gene is TRBV6-2 or TRBV6-3, the J gene TRBJ2-1, with D unclear. Germline values: CDR1 MNHEY, CDR2 SVGEGT. The CDR3 runs to 13 residues. Trimming took off 6 bases at V and 7 bases at J, with 13 bases between the two ends. The CDR3 region is CASSQLRINEQFF. The CDR3 DNA is TGTGCCAGCAGCCAGCTAAGAATTAATGAGCAGTTCTTC.

This chain links TRBV20-1 with TRBJ2-4, with a weak D call TRBD1 (6 bases). The V gene's germline CDR1 is DFQATT and CDR2 SNEGSKA (reference sequence). Trimming shortened V by 5 bases and J by 3 bases, and 23 bases separated the two germline ends. The CDR3 runs 17 residues. The CDR3 DNA follows: TGCAGTGCTCCCCGACAGGCCCCAGCATTTAACAAAAACATTCAGTACTTC. It codes for CSAPRQAPAFNKNIQYF.

This clonotype was observed a handful of times. The chain carries TRBV20-1 and TRBJ2-7, with 9 bases aligning to TRBD2. Germline V gene lookup returns CDR1 DFQATT and CDR2 SNEGSKA (reference sequence). Trimming cost V 3 bases and J 6 bases; bases outside gene matches: 9. The length of the CDR3 is 14 residues. The CDR3 nucleotides read TGCAGTGCTAGGGGAGCGGGGGGATCCCGCGAGCAGTACTTC. Amino acids: CSARGAGGSREQYF.

The rearrangement links TRBV2 to TRBJ2-7, with 9 bases that match TRBD2. Trimming cost V 11 bases and J 3 bases; bases outside gene matches: 5. CDR3 length: 12 amino acids. Germline-derived CDR1 and CDR2 are SNHLY and FYNNEI. DNA of the CDR3: TGTGCCGCGGGGGGGGCAAACTACGAGCAGTACTTC. This codes for CAAGGANYEQYF.

The chain couples TRBV7-9 to TRBJ2-1; no clear D gene. Trimming stripped 5 bases from V and 0 bases from J, with 11 bases between. The CDR3 runs to 15 residues. Germline V gives CDR1 SEHNR, CDR2 FQNEAQ (reference sequence). CDR3 in amino acids: CASSAGDGSYNEQFF. CDR3 in DNA: TGTGCCAGCAGCGCTGGCGATGGCTCCTACAATGAGCAGTTCTTC.

This clonotype was found once. The V call is TRBV6-1, the J call TRBJ2-4; 8 bases fit TRBD2. The better agreement between TRBJ2-7 and the DNA end casts doubt on the J call. CDR1 is MNHNS, CDR2 SASEGT, per germline. The CDR3 length is 13 residues. The CDR3 DNA is TGTGCCAGCAGCCAACTAGCGGCTTACGAGCAGTACTTC. Translation: CASSQLAAYEQYF.

This clonotype has ten or more counts. This chain connects TRBV7-2 to TRBJ2-3; 7 bases are shared with TRBD2. Per germline, CDR1 SGHTA and CDR2 FQGNSA. V trimming: 1 base; J trimming: 2 bases; junction bases outside the gene matches: 3. CDR3 length: 15 amino acids. The CDR3 DNA reads TGTGCCAGCAGCTTAGTCGCGGGAGACACAGATACGCAGTATTTT. Residues: CASSLVAGDTDTQYF. The full variable domain, with the rest looked up from reference TRBV7-2 and TRBJ2-3, is GAGVSQSPSNKVTEKGKDVELRCDPISGHTALYWYRQSLGQGLEFLIYFQGNSAPDKSGLPSDRFSAERTGGSVSTLTIQRTQQEDSAVYLCASSLVAGDTDTQYFGPGTRLTVL.

The chain carries TRBV7-3 and TRBJ2-7; tentative D call: TRBD1 (5 bases). The V end was cut by 2 bases, the J end by 2 bases, with 10 bases between. Per the germline V gene, CDR1 is SGHTA and CDR2 is FQGTGA. The CDR3 sequence is 14 residues long. CDR3 amino acids: CASSLRPGPYEQYF. The DNA for the CDR3 is TGTGCCAGCAGCTTACGACCAGGGCCCTACGAGCAGTACTTC.

This clonotype turned up a few times. The CDR3 protein is CASEFGPGVSNQPQHF. The CDR3 nucleotides are TGTGCCAGCGAGTTCGGGCCCGGGGTTAGCAATCAGCCCCAGCATTTT. V is TRBV6-2 or TRBV6-3 and J is TRBJ1-5, with no clear D. This CDR3 is 16 amino acids long. The V gene lost 8 bases and the J gene lost 0 bases, with 17 bases spanning the gap. Germline V CDR1 and CDR2: MNHEY, SVGEGT.

Points on this clonotype: A read error may explain this, as a much larger clone is one base away. This chain joins TRBV20-1 and TRBJ2-5, with D unresolved. Judging by the DNA end, TRBJ2-1 fits better; the J call may be wrong. The CDR3 has 12 amino acids. CDR1 is DFQATT and CDR2 is SNEGSKA in the germline V gene (reference sequence). CDR3 nucleotides: TGCAGTGCTAGAGGAAACCAAGAGACCCAGTTCTTC. Translated: CSARGNQETQFF.

J is TRBJ2-3 and V is TRBV12-3 or TRBV12-4, with 8 positions matching TRBD1. The CDR3 extends over 13 amino acids. The J segment lost 4 bases and the V segment lost 6 bases, leaving 3 bases of the junction unmatched. The CDR3 DNA reads TGTGCCAGCAGACCAGGGGGCGCAGATACGCAGTATTTT. This gives the protein CASRPGGADTQYF.

A few counts support this clonotype. This CDR3 is CASRISGKTSYEQYF. The DNA for the CDR3 is TGTGCCAGCAGGATAAGCGGGAAAACCTCCTACGAGCAGTACTTC. The chain links TRBV6-2 or TRBV6-3 to TRBJ2-7, with 7 bases lining up with TRBD2. The CDR3 length is 15 residues. Unmatched junction bases numbered 8, after V lost 6 bases and J lost 0 bases. Germline loops: CDR1 MNHEY, CDR2 SVGEGT.

This clonotype was seen a handful of times. The chain joins TRBV5-1 to TRBJ1-2; 8 bases line up with TRBD1. The ends lost 4 bases at V and 3 bases at J; junction bases unmatched: 2. CDR1 and CDR2 from the germline V gene are SGHRS and YFSETQ. The CDR3 has 13 residues. DNA of the CDR3: TGCGCCAGCAGCACAGGGGGGGACTATGGCTACACCTTC. This encodes CASSTGGDYGYTF. Based on the CDR3 plus reference TRBV5-1 and TRBJ1-2, the full variable domain is KAGVTQTPRYLIKTRGQQVTLSCSPISGHRSVSWYQQTPGQGLQFLFEYFSETQRNKGNFPGRFSGRQFSNSRSEMNVSTLELGDSALYLCASSTGGDYGYTFGSGTRLTVV.

In the case of this clonotype: The junction shows a germline mismatch at one end, possibly a read error. The rearrangement joins TRBV28 to TRBJ2-7; 8 nucleotides line up with TRBD1. Germline CDR1 reads MDHEN; CDR2 reads SYDVKM. This CDR3 region has 15 residues. The CDR3 sequence: CASSSTDRVYYEQYF. The CDR3 DNA reads as TGTGCCAGTAGTTCCACGGACAGGGTGTACTACGAGCAGTACTTC.

The chain uses TRBV25-1 and TRBJ2-3; the D is unclear. V lost 7 bases, J lost 1 base, and 9 bases lay in between. The V gene's germline CDR1 is MGHDK and CDR2 SYGVNS. CDR3 length: 13 residues. CDR3 in DNA: TGTGCCAGCACCCTCATGGGCACAGATACGCAGTATTTT. Amino acid sequence: CASTLMGTDTQYF.

The genes are TRBV6-4 and TRBJ1-2; the match to TRBD1 covers 7 bases. With 6 bases clipped from V and 6 bases from J, the junction kept 10 bases outside the gene matches. Germline values: CDR1 MRHNA, CDR2 SNTAGT. This CDR3 region has 14 residues. CDR3 sequence (DNA): TGTGCCAGCAGGATTCAAGGGGGCGCGGATGGCTACACCTTC. Protein: CASRIQGGADGYTF.

V is TRBV10-3 and J is TRBJ2-7, with 8 bases identical to TRBD1. The J call is doubtful: the DNA matches TRBJ2-5 better. The CDR3 extends over 12 amino acids. Germline values: CDR1 ENHRY, CDR2 SYGVKD. The CDR3, as DNA: TGTGCCATCAATACAGGGGGAGAGACCCAGTACTTC. This encodes CAINTGGETQYF.

The V call is TRBV20-1, the J call TRBJ1-5; TRBD1 aligns across 9 bases. Germline CDR1 is DFQATT and CDR2 is SNEGSKA (reference sequence). V was pared by 3 bases and J by 2 bases, with 2 bases of the junction left unmatched. The CDR3 runs to 14 residues. The CDR3 coding sequence is TGCAGTGCTAGGACAGGGGGTGGCAATCAGCCCCAGCATTTT. This gives the protein CSARTGGGNQPQHF.

This clonotype was observed many times. The gene calls are TRBV29-1 and TRBJ1-2; a weak D match, TRBD1 (5 bases). The germline gives CDR1 SQVTM, CDR2 ANQGSEA. V lost 3 bases, J lost 8 bases, and 10 bases lay in between. The CDR3 loop spans 11 amino acids. CDR3 sequence (DNA): TGCAGCGTTGACCGGGGGGACGGCTACACCTTC. It is translated as CSVDRGDGYTF.

This chain connects TRBV4-3 to TRBJ1-1; 8 bases match TRBD1. Trimming at V came to 2 bases and at J to 3 bases, leaving 5 bases not matched to a gene. Germline CDR1 and CDR2: LGHNA and YSLEER. The length of the CDR3 is 15 residues. The CDR3 sequence is CASSQRQGRDTEAFF. CDR3 in DNA: TGCGCCAGCAGCCAACGACAGGGGAGGGACACTGAAGCTTTCTTT.

This clonotype was detected many times. CDR3: CASRRQGGGETQYF. The CDR3 nucleotides read TGTGCCAGCAGGCGACAGGGGGGCGGAGAGACCCAGTACTTC. The chain links TRBV6-5 to TRBJ2-5; TRBD1 matches at 9 bases. This CDR3 comprises 14 residues. The V gene end was trimmed by 6 bases and the J gene end by 4 bases; junction bases not matched to a gene: 6. In germline, CDR1 is MNHEY, CDR2 SVGAGI.

CDR3 in amino acids: CASSLRGLLNEQYF. For the CDR3, the DNA is TGTGCCAGCAGTTTACGGGGCCTCTTGAATGAGCAGTACTTC. The V and J genes are TRBV27 and TRBJ2-5; D could derive from TRBD1 or TRBD2 (5 bases each). The ends were cut back, 2 bases at V and 11 bases at J, with 18 bases in the middle. Germline lookup yields CDR1 MNHEY and CDR2 SMNVEV (reference sequence). The CDR3 covers 14 residues.